This T cell receptor beta chain is drawn from a study of human T cells and chemical hapten exposure. TCRdb reprocessed the RACE reads with MiXCR, giving one entry per CDR3 protein. In the table there are 100,000 or so distinct CDR3 sequences, about 9% of which are singletons. This clonotype was recorded a few times. What it binds is not known. V lost 5 bases and J 0 bases, leaving 11 bases between the germline ends. The CDR3 consists of 15 residues. Study results and caveats: PT1 expanded TCR numbers tracked positively with patch test score. There were significantly more large CDR3 similarity clusters among expanded TCRs than among controls.

Time point described: patch test 2, 6 weeks after DPC sensitization. Regarding treatment: therapeutic diphenylcyclopropenone sensitization with weekly scalp DPC. The chain recombines TRBV12-3 or TRBV12-4 with TRBJ1-3, with D maybe TRBD1 (5 bases). The source is a woman between 35 and 50 years old with alopecia areata. Some clones in this sample may be carry-over from other donors' samples. This sample comprised whole blood, obtained in connection with sensitization to the hapten diphenylcyclopropenone (DPC). CDR3 sequence (DNA): TGTGCCAGCAGTCCGAATACAGGCTCTGGAAACACCATATATTTT. It encodes CASSPNTGSGNTIYF.